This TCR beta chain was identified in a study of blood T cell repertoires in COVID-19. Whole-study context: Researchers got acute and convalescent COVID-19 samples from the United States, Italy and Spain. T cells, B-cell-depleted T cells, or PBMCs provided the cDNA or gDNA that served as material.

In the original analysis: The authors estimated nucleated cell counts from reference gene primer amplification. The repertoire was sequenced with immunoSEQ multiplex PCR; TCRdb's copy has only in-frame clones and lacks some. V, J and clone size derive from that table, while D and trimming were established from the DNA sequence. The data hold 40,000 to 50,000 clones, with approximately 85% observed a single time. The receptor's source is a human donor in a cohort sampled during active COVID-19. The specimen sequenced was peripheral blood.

The CDR3 nucleotides are TGTGCCAGCAGCTTATTTCGTTGGACAGGACAAGAGACCCAGTACTTC. Translated, it gives CASSLFRWTGQETQYF. The J gene is TRBJ2-5, the V gene TRBV13, with 7 bases lining up with TRBD1. Germline lookup yields CDR1 PRHDT and CDR2 FYEKMQ (reference sequence). Trimming took 2 bases from V and 2 from J; bases not matched to a gene: 8. This CDR3 region has 16 residues.